Presented here are 5 T cell receptor beta chains from one specimen sequenced in a study of long-term antiretroviral therapy in people with HIV. The immunoSEQ assay was v3.0, run at survey level. Libraries were prepared by immunoSEQ multiplex PCR; TCRdb keeps only in-frame clonotypes and omits some of them. Found here are about 27,000 clones, 80% to 95% of them singletons; the top ten hold over 8.5%. Specimen: unsorted PBMCs, collected 7.6 years after starting antiretroviral therapy. These receptors all come from a woman aged 40 to 55 with HIV.

The rearrangement links TRBV9 to TRBJ1-4, with D maybe TRBD1 (5 bases). Trimming shortened V by 2 bases and J by 4 bases, and 12 bases separated the two germline ends. Germline V gives CDR1 SGDLS, CDR2 YYNGEE. This CDR3 contains 15 residues. The CDR3 spells CASSVTGTLNEKLFF. The CDR3 DNA reads TGTGCCAGCAGCGTGACCGGGACCCTTAATGAAAAACTGTTTTTT. The full variable domain, completed using reference TRBV9 and TRBJ1-4, is DSGVTQTPKHLITATGQRVTLRCSPRSGDLSVYWYQQSLDQGLQFLIQYYNGEERAKGNILERFSAQQFPDLHSELNLSSLELGDSALYFCASSVTGTLNEKLFFGSGTQLSVL.

The chain links TRBV21-1 to TRBJ2-7; the listed D gene, TRBD2, was not tested against the DNA. TRBV21-1 is termed a pseudogene. The CDR3 consists of 15 residues. For the CDR3, the DNA is TGTGCCAGCCCTAGAGGGCCTAGCGGGGGGTGGGAGCAGTACTTC. It specifies CASPRGPSGGWEQYF.

The genes are TRBV4-3 and TRBJ1-2, with TRBD1 matching 9 bases. With V trimmed by 3 bases and J by 5 bases, 4 bases remained unmatched. The germline gives CDR1 LGHNA, CDR2 YSLEER. CDR3 length equals 14 residues. CDR3 DNA sequence: TGCGCCAGCAGCCAGGGGACAGGGACGTATGGCTACACCTTC. Translated: CASSQGTGTYGYTF.

The genes are TRBV7-9 and TRBJ1-2, with D possibly being TRBD1 (6 bases). The V and J ends lost 1 base and 1 base respectively, with 10 bases between them. This CDR3 comprises 15 residues. The V gene's germline CDR1 is SEHNR and CDR2 FQNEAQ (reference sequence). This CDR3 reads CASSLDRDINYGYTF. CDR3 coding DNA: TGTGCCAGCAGCTTAGACAGGGACATTAACTATGGCTACACCTTC.

This chain connects TRBV10-3 to TRBJ1-1, with D possibly matching TRBD1 (6 bases). The germline V gene has CDR1 ENHRY and CDR2 SYGVKD. The CDR3 is 14 amino acids. V lost 1 base and J lost 1, with 7 bases in between. CDR3 sequence: CAISELTGNTEAFF. DNA for the CDR3: TGTGCCATCAGTGAGTTGACAGGGAACACTGAAGCTTTCTTT.